The text below deals with one T cell receptor beta chain. Preparing the TCRbeta library involved the use of unique molecular identifiers. TCRdb re-called the PCR reads through MiXCR, storing one row per CDR3 protein. The sample has about 230,000 distinct CDR3 sequences, around 9.7% seen once; the top ten hold about 4.9%. This sample was taken from a study of T-cell reconstitution after alpha-beta-depleted transplantation in children. Source: PBMCs from the stem cell graft donor, taken from the stem cell graft. This TCR was recovered from a human donor who donated a stem cell graft to a child with SCID.

CDR3 bases: TGTGCCAGCAGCTTAGGACTAGCGGGGGTCAATAGCTTGAATGAGCAGTTCTTC. It codes for CASSLGLAGVNSLNEQFF. J is TRBJ2-1 and V is TRBV11-2; 12 nucleotides agree with TRBD2. J gave up 7 bases and V 1 base, and 11 bases lay outside the gene matches. CDR3 size: 18 residues. Germline CDR1 is SGHAT and CDR2 is FQNNGV.